In its sample, the clone carrying this T cell receptor beta chain was seen many times. The data derive from a study of blood T cells in healthy people across ages. The V and J ends lost 3 bases and 6 bases, in that order; junction bases with no gene match: 5. This CDR3 contains 14 residues. Looked up from germline, CDR1 is SGHTA and CDR2 is FQGNSA. For the second PCR, which ran for roughly 7 to 11 cycles, a sample-barcoded 5' primer and a J-beta primer mix were used. TCRdb used MiXCR to reprocess the 5' RACE reads, holding one entry per CDR3 protein. The table lists 800,000 to 950,000 distinct CDR3 sequences, under 40% of them singletons.

The sequence was obtained from a man aged 18 to 30 in good health. The J gene is TRBJ2-1, the V gene TRBV7-2; TRBD2 matches 7 bases. Sequenced input: blood. CDR3 region: CASSFPGTINEQFF. The CDR3 DNA follows: TGTGCCAGCAGCTTCCCAGGGACTATCAATGAGCAGTTCTTC.